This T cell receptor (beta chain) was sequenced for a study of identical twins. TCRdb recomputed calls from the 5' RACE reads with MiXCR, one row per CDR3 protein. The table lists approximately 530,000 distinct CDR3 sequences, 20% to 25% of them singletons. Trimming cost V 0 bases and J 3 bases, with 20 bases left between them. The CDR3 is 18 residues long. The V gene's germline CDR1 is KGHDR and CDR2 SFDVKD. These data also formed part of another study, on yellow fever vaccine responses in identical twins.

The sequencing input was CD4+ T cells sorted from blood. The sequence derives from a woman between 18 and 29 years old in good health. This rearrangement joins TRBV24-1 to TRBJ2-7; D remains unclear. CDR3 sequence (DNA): TGTGCCACCAGTGATTTGCTCCACCGACCTCCCCTATTCTACGAGCAGTACGTC. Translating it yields CATSDLLHRPPLFYEQYV.